This TCR beta chain was sequenced for a study of tumor-infiltrating lymphocytes in primary liver carcinoma. Overall study findings and caveats: All five tumor regions shared only about 8-24% of top clones. The study found a significantly higher top-250-clone fraction in tumors than in blood (p = 0.039).

V dropped 1 base and J dropped 5 bases, with 6 bases sitting between them. CDR3 length: 13 amino acids. Germline V gene sequence: CDR1 SEHNR, CDR2 FQNEAQ (reference sequence). It was from approximately 22-30 mg of unsorted bulk tissue that RNA and DNA were co-extracted. The authors sampled five separate regions per tumor. Note on this clonotype: Its antigen is undetermined.

With 400 to 550 ng total RNA as template and a constant-region primer, TCR beta cDNA was made. Employing slightly modified ARM-PCR, three nested multiplex PCR rounds were run, and these gave rise to the TCR beta libraries. TRBV1-TRBV30 forward primers and a C-beta reverse primer were used in the first two PCR rounds, which each ran for 10 cycles. MiXCR, applied by TCRdb to the multiplex PCR reads, yields one record per CDR3 protein. The table records 100,000 or so distinct CDR3 sequences, around 73% of them present only once. This chain links TRBV7-9 with TRBJ2-1, with D tentatively TRBD1 (5 bases). The sequenced sample consisted of liver tumor tissue from sampling region 2. Subset described: tumor region T2, inferior pole. The TCR sequence derives from a woman aged 60-75 years with primary liver carcinoma and hepatitis B virus infection. DNA for the CDR3: TGTGCCAGCAGCTTAGGACAGAACAATGAGCAGTTCTTC. This sequence encodes CASSLGQNNEQFF.